The 20 T cell receptor beta chains below come from one sample, sequenced in a study of CD8+ T cells in alopecia areata. Extraction and reverse transcription of RNA yielded cDNA as the sequencing template. Repertoires were generated with immunoSEQ multiplex PCR, while TCRdb's copy carries only in-frame clones and drops some. The table includes approximately 66,000 clones, 55% to 75% detected once. The material sequenced was CD8+ T cells sorted from blood, taken at week 0. Receptors originate from a human donor with alopecia areata.

The gene calls are TRBV2 and TRBJ2-1; TRBD2 agrees at 9 bases. There are 16 residues in the CDR3. From germline, CDR1 is SNHLY and CDR2 FYNNEI. Losses at the gene ends were 0 bases for V and 8 bases for J; bases not matched to a gene: 8. The CDR3 DNA is TGTGCCAGCAGTGAAGCGTTGACTAGCGGCAGGCATGAGCAGTTCTTC. It translates to CASSEALTSGRHEQFF.

In its sample, this clone was seen a few times. The chain carries TRBV6-5 and TRBJ2-1; D possibly uses TRBD1 or TRBD2 (5 bases each). The CDR3 spans 12 residues. CDR1 and CDR2 (germline): MNHEY, SVGAGI. Trimming stripped 8 bases from V and 2 bases from J, with 7 bases between. CDR3: CASGGTYNEQFF. CDR3 DNA sequence: TGTGCCAGCGGGGGTACCTACAATGAGCAGTTCTTC.

CDR3 sequence (DNA): TGTGCCAGTAGTATCCAGCGGGAGGGGACCTACGAGCAGTACTTC. The encoded protein is CASSIQREGTYEQYF. The chain carries TRBV19 and TRBJ2-7, with 10 positions matching TRBD2. The CDR3 sequence is 15 residues long. Unmatched junction bases numbered 4, after V lost 3 bases and J lost 2 bases. The germline CDR1 and CDR2 sequences are LNHDA and SQIVND (reference sequence). The full variable domain, rest sourced from reference TRBV19 and TRBJ2-7, is DGGITQSPKYLFRKEGQNVTLSCEQNLNHDAMYWYRQDPGQGLRLIYYSQIVNDFQKGDIAEGYSVSREKKESFPLTVTSAQKNPTAFYLCASSIQREGTYEQYFGPGTRLTVT.

The gene calls are TRBV29-1 and TRBJ2-7, with 9 bases matching TRBD1. The CDR3 contains 15 residues. From germline, CDR1 is SQVTM and CDR2 ANQGSEA. V lost 1 base and J lost 2; bases outside the gene matches: 6. The CDR3 is CSVEAPGQGPYEQYF. In nucleotides, the CDR3 is TGCAGCGTTGAAGCTCCGGGACAGGGTCCCTACGAGCAGTACTTC.

This clone was recorded only once. J is TRBJ1-1 and V is TRBV27, with D possibly being TRBD1 (6 bases). V was trimmed by 5 bases and J by 1 base, leaving 8 bases between them. Germline CDR1 MNHEY, CDR2 SMNVEV (reference sequence). This CDR3 contains 13 residues. CDR3 residues: CASSRQANTEAFF. The DNA for the CDR3 is TGTGCCAGCAGTAGACAGGCGAACACTGAAGCTTTCTTT.

The CDR3 spells CASSRNDYEQYF. The CDR3 DNA reads TGTGCCAGCAGCAGGAACGACTACGAGCAGTACTTC. V is TRBV7-9 and J is TRBJ2-7, with D unresolved. Germline V gives CDR1 SEHNR, CDR2 FQNEAQ (reference sequence). CDR3 length: 12 residues. Trimming took 5 bases from V and 3 from J, leaving 8 bases between them.

This clone was counted between two and nine times. V is TRBV29-1 and J is TRBJ2-3; no clear D gene. From germline, CDR1 is SQVTM and CDR2 ANQGSEA. V lost 3 bases and J 2 bases, leaving 21 bases between the germline ends. The CDR3 sequence is 17 residues long. Here the CDR3 reads CSVDTTLGPTPTDTQYF. The CDR3 DNA follows: TGCAGCGTTGACACAACCCTTGGACCTACTCCCACAGATACGCAGTATTTT.

This chain links TRBV30 with TRBJ2-3, with TRBD2 matching 14 bases. The germline CDR1 and CDR2 sequences are GTSNPN and SVGIG (reference sequence). The CDR3 sequence is 15 residues long. Germline trimming cut 5 bases from V and 2 bases from J; bases unmatched to any gene: 3. The CDR3 DNA sequence: TGTGCCTGGGGGGGACTAGCGGGAGTCACAGATACGCAGTATTTT. Encoded protein: CAWGGLAGVTDTQYF.

This clone was found once. This chain connects TRBV9 to TRBJ2-2; D ambiguous. This CDR3 spans 13 amino acids. Trimming shortened V by 0 bases and J by 5 bases, and 5 bases separated the two germline ends. Germline values: CDR1 SGDLS, CDR2 YYNGEE. The CDR3, as DNA: TGTGCCAGCAGCGTAGAGTGGACCGGGGAGCTGTTTTTT. This translates into CASSVEWTGELFF.

This clone has only a few counts. The chain joins TRBV7-9 to TRBJ1-3, with TRBD1 as a possible D gene (5 bases). The CDR3 is 15 amino acids. From germline, CDR1 is SEHNR and CDR2 FQNEAQ (reference sequence). With 4 bases removed from V and 0 bases from J, the gap between germline ends came to 10 bases. Written as DNA, the CDR3 is TGTGCCAGCAGCTCGTTGACAGACTCTGGAAACACCATATATTTT. It translates to CASSSLTDSGNTIYF.

The chain uses TRBV5-1 and TRBJ1-1, with 8 bases identical to TRBD1. Germline V lookup: CDR1 SGHRS, CDR2 YFSETQ. The junction had 5 bases not matched to a gene; V was cut back by 2 bases and J by 5 bases. CDR3 length: 14 amino acids. CDR3 protein: CASSFDRGGTEAFF. DNA for the CDR3: TGCGCCAGCAGCTTCGACAGGGGAGGAACTGAAGCTTTCTTT.

CDR3 sequence reads: CASSFEGRGRDGYTF. In DNA, the CDR3 is TGTGCCAGCAGTTTCGAGGGCAGGGGCAGGGATGGCTACACCTTC. The rearrangement links TRBV28 to TRBJ1-2, with a possible D match to TRBD1 (6 bases). Trimming shortened V by 3 bases and J by 6 bases, and 17 bases separated the two germline ends. The germline V gene has CDR1 MDHEN and CDR2 SYDVKM. The CDR3 sequence is 15 residues long.

V usage is TRBV9 and J usage is TRBJ1-6; no reliable D call. V lost 0 bases and J 9 bases, leaving 10 bases between the germline ends. Germline V gene sequence: CDR1 SGDLS, CDR2 YYNGEE. The CDR3 length is 14 residues. In nucleotides, the CDR3 is TGTGCCAGCAGCGTAGCAGAGGGTGGTTCACCCCTCCACTTT. Translation: CASSVAEGGSPLHF.

The chain recombines TRBV5-1 with TRBJ2-1, with 11 bases matching TRBD1. Germline CDR1 reads SGHRS; CDR2 reads YFSETQ. The CDR3 runs 15 residues. Unmatched junction bases numbered 5, after V lost 1 base and J lost 8 bases. CDR3 sequence: CASSLWTGGLDEQFF. The DNA for the CDR3 is TGCGCCAGCAGCTTGTGGACAGGGGGCCTCGATGAGCAGTTCTTC.

This clone was picked up a small number of times. The chain has TRBV29-1 and TRBJ2-3; 11 nucleotides line up with TRBD2. The V gene's germline CDR1 is SQVTM and CDR2 ANQGSEA. J gave up 3 bases and V 2 bases, and 4 bases lay outside the gene matches. There are 15 residues in the CDR3. The DNA for the CDR3 is TGCAGCGTTGAACGTAGCGGGAGGGCAACAGATACGCAGTATTTT. Its protein product is CSVERSGRATDTQYF.

The chain is built from TRBV4-3 and TRBJ1-1; D not certain. The CDR3 totals 13 residues. Germline V gene data show CDR1 as LGHNA and CDR2 as YSLEER. V shed 4 bases and J shed 0 bases, with 6 bases lying between them. The CDR3 region is CASSPLMNTEAFF. CDR3 coding DNA: TGCGCCAGCAGCCCCTTAATGAACACTGAAGCTTTCTTT.

This rearrangement joins TRBV25-1 to TRBJ2-1; D is perhaps TRBD1 (6 bases). This CDR3 is built from 16 residues. Trimming shortened V by 4 bases and J by 9 bases, and 22 bases separated the two germline ends. Germline CDR1 and CDR2: MGHDK and SYGVNS. CDR3 amino acids: CASSGEQGWYFGEQFF. The CDR3, as DNA: TGTGCCAGCAGTGGAGAACAGGGTTGGTACTTCGGTGAGCAGTTCTTC.

The table lists this clone with a few counts. The germline gene is not matched at one end of the junction; a read error may be the cause. The V and J genes are TRBV18 and TRBJ2-1, with D possibly being TRBD1 (7 bases). Germline lookup yields CDR1 KGHSH and CDR2 LQKENI. The CDR3 is 15 amino acids. CDR3 sequence reads: CASSPPGGLGNEQFF. For the CDR3, the DNA is TGTGCCAGCTCCCCACCAGGGGGGCTAGGTAATGAGCAGTTCTTC.

V gene TRBV2 combines with J gene TRBJ2-1, with TRBD1 matching over 7 bases. V lost 3 bases and J lost 8; bases outside the gene matches: 10. CDR1 and CDR2 from the germline V gene are SNHLY and FYNNEI. The CDR3 runs 15 residues. CDR3 protein: CASSDSGQDMDEQFF. The CDR3 nucleotides are TGTGCCAGCAGTGACTCCGGACAGGACATGGATGAGCAGTTCTTC. The full variable domain, rest sourced from reference TRBV2 and TRBJ2-1, is EPEVTQTPSHQVTQMGQEVILRCVPISNHLYFYWYRQILGQKVEFLVSFYNNEISEKSEIFDDQFSVERPDGSNFTLKIRSTKLEDSAMYFCASSDSGQDMDEQFFGPGTRLTVL.

This chain links TRBV29-1 with TRBJ2-7; 7 positions agree with TRBD1. Germline V CDR1 and CDR2: SQVTM, ANQGSEA. CDR3 length: 13 amino acids. The J segment lost 3 bases and the V segment lost 6 bases, leaving 8 bases of the junction unmatched. This CDR3 reads CSVRDRLNYEQYF. The CDR3 bases are TGCAGCGTCCGGGACAGACTGAACTACGAGCAGTACTTC.